A selection of T cell receptor beta chains follows, all from one sample in a study of blood T cell repertoires in COVID-19. Clones were read by immunoSEQ multiplex PCR, and TCRdb kept only the in-frame ones, dropping some. The sample carries about 170,000 clones, about 85% recorded once. The source material was peripheral blood. Receptor source: a man at least 80 years old with COVID-19, enrolled during active disease. CDR3s leave out the opening cysteine and the closing phenylalanine or tryptophan. The D gene is left open where the match is weak.

V: TRBV24-1
D: .
CDR3: ATSDPLLGTGELF

V: TRBV6-5
D: .
CDR3: ASGLEVNQPQH

V: TRBV6-5
D: .
CDR3: ASSSARYEKLF

V: TRBV19
D: .
CDR3: ASSIAVPDTQY

V: TRBV7-9
D: .
CDR3: ASSFRRAGNTIY

V: TRBV3-1/TRBV3-2
D: .
CDR3: ASSRISNYGYT

V: TRBV7-2
D: TRBD1
CDR3: ASSPGRGRGGTEAF

V: TRBV12-3/TRBV12-4
D: .
CDR3: ASRSGLAETQY

V: TRBV6-5
D: .
CDR3: ASSLTGNYGYT

V: TRBV7-3
D: TRBD1
CDR3: ASSITPGGAINNEQF

V: TRBV5-1
D: .
CDR3: ASSPEGKVAKNIQY

V: TRBV11-3
D: .
CDR3: ASSYRQDSTDTQY

V: TRBV12-5
D: .
CDR3: ASGLHRVGKLF

V: TRBV7-6
D: .
CDR3: ASSRTTSLYQETQY

V: TRBV7-2
D: .
CDR3: ASSLAPGYEQY

V: TRBV2
D: .
CDR3: ASSEMPNGNEKLF

V: TRBV5-1
D: TRBD1
CDR3: ASSLGQGVGTDTQY

V: TRBV11-2
D: .
CDR3: ASSLARGDTGELF

V: TRBV14
D: TRBD1
CDR3: ASSRGQRHNSPLH

V: TRBV9
D: .
CDR3: ASSPGREGEKLF

V: TRBV27
D: TRBD2
CDR3: ASEPLAGGPHEQF

V: TRBV5-1
D: TRBD2
CDR3: ASSLGPSGRNEQF

V: TRBV11-2
D: TRBD1
CDR3: ASSPGQGGYEQY

V: TRBV12-3/TRBV12-4
D: TRBD1
CDR3: ASGQGAWETQY

V: TRBV7-3
D: .
CDR3: ASSLQTDSEAF

V: TRBV7-2
D: TRBD2
CDR3: ASSFWGGGETQY

V: TRBV6-6
D: TRBD1
CDR3: ASSWDREGYGYT

V: TRBV6-5
D: TRBD1
CDR3: ALHGPGQRFYT

V: TRBV5-4
D: TRBD1
CDR3: ASTGQGGEQY

V: TRBV9
D: TRBD1
CDR3: ASSVAPDRGTGNTIY

V: TRBV20-1
D: .
CDR3: SASSPVKNTEAF

V: TRBV27
D: TRBD2
CDR3: ASGQRGGYTDTQY

V: TRBV15
D: TRBD1
CDR3: ATSRGGQGVGEQY

V: TRBV11-2
D: TRBD1
CDR3: ASSLGRTGGGYEQY

V: TRBV2
D: TRBD1
CDR3: ASSDRGPEQY

V: TRBV5-8
D: .
CDR3: ASSLADGYT

V: TRBV11-2
D: TRBD1
CDR3: ASSAWGQGAGNTIY

V: TRBV4-3
D: TRBD2
CDR3: ASSQDLLLAGGVSYNEQF

V: TRBV4-1
D: TRBD1
CDR3: ASSQEGRTGETQY

V: TRBV18
D: .
CDR3: ASSPLGLTNEKLF

V: TRBV7-6
D: .
CDR3: ASARGDSIPLH

V: TRBV5-1
D: TRBD1
CDR3: ASSLGQGMGNEQF

V: TRBV5-4
D: TRBD1
CDR3: ASSPTGDGNTIY

V: TRBV15
D: TRBD1
CDR3: ATSRDLGGLGGNTIY

V: TRBV14
D: TRBD2
CDR3: ASSMAGGLVYEQY

V: TRBV28
D: TRBD2
CDR3: ASSRGGPRNEQF

V: TRBV29-1
D: .
CDR3: SASGWGTEAF

V: TRBV7-2
D: .
CDR3: ASSFISSSGELF

V: TRBV28
D: TRBD1
CDR3: ASSGARGNYGYT

V: TRBV19
D: .
CDR3: ASKIQGRTGELF

V: TRBV5-4
D: TRBD2
CDR3: ASSLLLTGGRLYEQY

V: TRBV19
D: .
CDR3: ASSIVRKSNQPQH

V: TRBV6-5
D: .
CDR3: ASSRTDNQPQH

V: TRBV12-3/TRBV12-4
D: TRBD1
CDR3: ASSFRQGHEAF

V: TRBV3-1/TRBV3-2
D: .
CDR3: ASSQDAQGRGYGYT

V: TRBV6-6
D: .
CDR3: ASSYSGQLGNTIY

V: TRBV5-6
D: .
CDR3: ASSLEQGWETQY

V: TRBV7-3
D: TRBD2
CDR3: ASSLTGTSGISTQY

V: TRBV7-9
D: TRBD1
CDR3: ASSLGQGWETQY